The T cell receptor beta chain described here comes from a study of T cell changes during pregnancy in multiple sclerosis. The repertoire was sequenced with immunoSEQ multiplex PCR; TCRdb's copy has only in-frame clones and lacks some. The table lists 84,000 or so clones, roughly 94% of them singletons. The clonotype originates from a female donor with multiple sclerosis, enrolled in a pregnancy study. The sample in question was peripheral blood, obtained in the third trimester of pregnancy.

CDR3 amino acids: CASSFLSGANVLTF. For the CDR3, the DNA is TGCGCCAGCAGCTTCCTCTCTGGGGCCAACGTCCTGACTTTC. This chain joins TRBV5-1 and TRBJ2-6; D gene uncertain. The CDR3 consists of 14 residues. CDR1 and CDR2 (germline): SGHRS, YFSETQ. The V gene lost 2 bases and the J gene lost 0 bases, with 3 bases spanning the gap. Drawing the rest from reference TRBV5-1 and TRBJ2-6, the complete variable domain is KAGVTQTPRYLIKTRGQQVTLSCSPISGHRSVSWYQQTPGQGLQFLFEYFSETQRNKGNFPGRFSGRQFSNSRSEMNVSTLELGDSALYLCASSFLSGANVLTFGAGSRLTVL.